This T cell receptor beta chain was sequenced for a study of T cells in Graves' hyperthyroidism and ophthalmopathy. As for the study in general: Before any treatment, at initial diagnosis, peripheral blood was collected.

Whole-study findings and limits: Ophthalmopathy and stable hyperthyroidism were separated by a 13 V-J model.

V was clipped by 3 bases and J by 3 bases; unmatched bases: 8. The CDR3 runs 16 residues. CDR1 is SGHTA and CDR2 is FQGNSA in the germline V gene. RNA transcripts yielded amplified TCR beta CDR3 regions. Carried out on the TCR CDR3, a first-round RT-PCR used the HTBI primer set. Each CDR3 protein is one row after TCRdb ran MiXCR on the multiplex PCR reads. The sample lists 650,000 to 700,000 distinct CDR3 sequences; 15% to 20% were seen once. Stable hyperthyroidism: no ophthalmopathy progression over 18 months of follow-up. The PBMCs were sourced from fresh peripheral blood (about 9.6 ml). This clonotype has just a few counts. Its antigen is unidentified.

The chain links TRBV7-2 to TRBJ1-1, with 9 bases lining up with TRBD1. This receptor was obtained from a man aged 45-65 years with Graves' hyperthyroidism. The sequencing sample was made of blood. The CDR3 sequence is CASSLDRDRVYTEAFF. In DNA form, the CDR3 reads TGTGCCAGCAGCTTGGATAGGGACAGGGTGTACACTGAAGCTTTCTTT.